The next 22 T cell receptor beta chains were all read from a single sample in a study of neurological immune-mediated disorders. Time point given: longitudinal time-point 3. MiXCR, applied by TCRdb to the 5' RACE reads, yields one record per CDR3 protein. The sample consists of approximately 85,000 distinct CDR3 sequences, approximately 4.3% of them appearing once. The material sequenced was PBMCs. These receptors all come from an older woman with multiple sclerosis.

This clonotype occurred many times. This chain links TRBV7-7 with TRBJ2-1; maybe TRBD2 (6 bases). The CDR3 covers 16 residues. Germline V gene lookup returns CDR1 SSHAT and CDR2 FNYEAQ (reference sequence). Trimming removed 2 bases at V and 0 bases at J, with 11 bases between. This CDR3 reads CASSLLSGSSYNEQFF. CDR3 coding DNA: TGTGCCAGCAGCTTACTCTCCGGGAGCTCCTACAATGAGCAGTTCTTC.

This clonotype was recorded many times. The CDR3 sequence is CASSLNLGVSYEQYF. CDR3 bases: TGTGCCAGCAGCCTCAACTTGGGGGTCTCCTACGAGCAGTACTTC. This chain joins TRBV12-3 or TRBV12-4 and TRBJ2-7; the D call may be TRBD1 or TRBD2 (5 bases each). V was clipped by 6 bases and J by 0 bases, with 15 bases between them. There are 15 residues in the CDR3.

V usage is TRBV7-2 and J usage is TRBJ1-2, with D unclear. CDR1 is SGHTA and CDR2 is FQGNSA in the germline V gene. Trimming left V 7 bases short and J 1 base short, with 13 bases between. This CDR3 region has 14 residues. CDR3 nucleotides: TGTGCCAGCACCCTCTTCAAGGGTAACTATGGCTACACCTTC. This encodes CASTLFKGNYGYTF.

This clonotype was observed many times. V is TRBV25-1 and J is TRBJ1-3; the D is unclear. The CDR3 spans 13 residues. V dropped 2 bases and J dropped 4 bases, with 6 bases sitting between them. The V gene's germline CDR1 is MGHDK and CDR2 SYGVNS. The CDR3, as DNA: TGTGCCAGCAGTGAAGAACCCGGAAACACCATATATTTT. It translates to CASSEEPGNTIYF.

This clonotype was detected ten times or more. Here the CDR3 reads CASRTWGQDQPQHF. In DNA, the CDR3 is TGTGCCAGCAGGACGTGGGGGCAGGATCAGCCCCAGCATTTT. The chain links TRBV6-2 or TRBV6-3 to TRBJ1-5; a possible D gene is TRBD1 (6 bases). The CDR3 totals 14 residues. Germline V gene lookup returns CDR1 MNHEY and CDR2 SVGEGT. Trimming took off 6 bases at V and 5 bases at J, with 14 bases between the two ends.

This clonotype was detected ten times or more. The rearrangement joins TRBV20-1 to TRBJ2-3; D not certain. Trimming left V 3 bases short and J 6 bases short, with 16 bases between. Per germline, CDR1 DFQATT and CDR2 SNEGSKA (reference sequence). CDR3 length: 14 residues. The CDR3 sequence is CSARDPGVYDTQYF. CDR3 nucleotides: TGCAGTGCTAGGGACCCCGGTGTTTACGATACGCAGTATTTT.

This clonotype came up many times. The CDR3 reads CASTVTDERGETQYF. In nucleotides, the CDR3 is TGTGCCAGCACAGTTACGGATGAACGCGGTGAGACCCAGTACTTC. This chain connects TRBV6-5 to TRBJ2-5, with D uncertain. The V gene lost 7 bases and the J gene lost 5 bases, with 20 bases spanning the gap. This CDR3 contains 15 residues. The germline CDR1 and CDR2 sequences are MNHEY and SVGAGI.

This clonotype occurred many times. The rearrangement links TRBV6-5 to TRBJ2-5; D unresolved. V was pared by 0 bases and J by 3 bases, with 5 bases between. CDR1 is MNHEY, CDR2 SVGAGI, per germline. The CDR3 consists of 13 residues. CDR3 coding DNA: TGTGCCAGCAGTTACTCCACAAAAGAGACCCAGTACTTC. It yields the protein CASSYSTKETQYF.

This chain connects TRBV25-1 to TRBJ2-7; D not certain. The CDR3 spans 14 residues. The V and J ends lost 4 bases and 0 bases respectively, with 10 bases between them. Per the germline V gene, CDR1 is MGHDK and CDR2 is SYGVNS. The CDR3 sequence: CASSVPGRSYEQYF. For the CDR3, the DNA is TGTGCCAGCAGTGTCCCTGGGCGCTCCTACGAGCAGTACTTC.

This clonotype has ten or more counts. The rearrangement links TRBV5-1 to TRBJ2-3; no clear D gene. Between the trimmed V and J ends, which lost 0 bases and 11 bases, there was a span of 13 bases. CDR3 length equals 13 residues. The V gene's germline CDR1 is SGHRS and CDR2 YFSETQ. The chain's CDR3 is CASSLAPASLQYF. The CDR3 coding sequence is TGCGCCAGCAGCTTGGCCCCAGCTAGTCTGCAGTATTTT.

Many counts were recorded for this clonotype. V usage is TRBV20-1 and J usage is TRBJ1-2; no reliable D call. Trimming shortened V by 0 bases and J by 4 bases, and 6 bases separated the two germline ends. The CDR3 is made up of 12 amino acids. Germline loops: CDR1 DFQATT, CDR2 SNEGSKA (reference sequence). In DNA, the CDR3 is TGCAGTGCTAGAGAGGTTCCCTATGGCTACACCTTC. It specifies CSAREVPYGYTF.

This clonotype was counted many times. The gene calls are TRBV10-1 and TRBJ2-5; 8 bases map to TRBD2. This CDR3 is built from 13 residues. V gave up 6 bases and J gave up 5 bases; unmatched junction bases: 5. CDR1 WNHNN and CDR2 SYGVQD come from the germline V gene (reference sequence). The CDR3 sequence: CASSPGLVETQYF. CDR3 DNA sequence: TGCGCCAGCAGCCCGGGACTAGTCGAGACCCAGTACTTC.

Many counts were recorded for this clonotype. V is TRBV29-1 and J is TRBJ1-5; the D is unclear. The CDR3 has 12 amino acids. Germline V gene sequence: CDR1 SQVTM, CDR2 ANQGSEA. Trimming cost V 6 bases and J 6 bases, with 12 bases left between them. Here the CDR3 reads CSVSREGQPQHF. In DNA, the CDR3 is TGCAGCGTCTCACGGGAGGGTCAGCCCCAGCATTTT.

This clonotype was counted many times. The V and J genes are TRBV6-6 and TRBJ1-5; D may be TRBD1 (6 bases). The CDR3 sequence is 15 residues long. Deletions cut 5 bases from V and 4 bases from J, with 15 bases between. From germline, CDR1 is MNHNY and CDR2 SVGAGI (reference sequence). CDR3 bases: TGTGCCAGCAGTCAACCAGACAGGTCTAATCAGCCCCAGCATTTT. It codes for CASSQPDRSNQPQHF.

This clonotype was detected many times. This chain links TRBV4-1 with TRBJ2-7; D possibly uses TRBD1 or TRBD2 (6 bases each). There are 14 residues in the CDR3. The V gene's germline CDR1 is MGHRA and CDR2 YSYEKL. V lost 0 bases to trimming and J lost 7 bases, with 13 bases between them. CDR3 bases: TGCGCCAGCAGCCAAGACCCGGGGGCGGGGGAGCAGTACTTC. It specifies CASSQDPGAGEQYF.

At least ten counts were recorded for this clonotype. One end of the junction varies from germline; a read error may be responsible. This rearrangement joins TRBV14 to TRBJ2-1; unclear D gene. CDR3 length equals 12 residues. CDR1 and CDR2 (germline): SGHDN, FVKESK. The CDR3 DNA sequence: TGTGCCAGCAGCCAAGCTGGGCCAGACGAGATCTTC. Protein sequence: CASSQAGPDEIF.

This clonotype was seen more than once but under ten times. The J gene is TRBJ2-7, the V gene TRBV18; TRBD2 is a possible D gene (5 bases). There are 12 residues in the CDR3. Per germline, CDR1 KGHSH and CDR2 LQKENI. V was pared by 1 base and J by 6 bases, with 7 bases between. CDR3 sequence reads: CASSPQAGEQYF. For the CDR3, the DNA is TGTGCCAGCTCACCACAGGCGGGCGAGCAGTACTTC.

This clonotype showed up many times. The chain carries TRBV7-6 and TRBJ2-7; D is unresolved. V shed 7 bases and J shed 1 base, with 5 bases lying between them. CDR1 is SGHVS, CDR2 FNYEAQ, per germline. This CDR3 has 11 amino acids. DNA for the CDR3: TGTGCCAGCAAAGGGTCCTACGAGCAGTACTTC. It yields the protein CASKGSYEQYF.

Ten or more counts support this clonotype. J is TRBJ2-3 and V is TRBV2, with D perhaps TRBD2 (6 bases). Germline CDR1 reads SNHLY; CDR2 reads FYNNEI. CDR3 length equals 14 residues. The V gene lost 4 bases and the J gene lost 2 bases, with 10 bases spanning the gap. The CDR3 loop is CASSAAGPTDTQYF. CDR3 coding DNA: TGTGCCAGCAGTGCGGCGGGGCCCACAGATACGCAGTATTTT.

The rearrangement links TRBV7-8 to TRBJ1-3, with TRBD1 as a possible D gene (6 bases). The CDR3 length is 14 residues. Per germline, CDR1 SGHVS and CDR2 FQNEAQ. V lost 1 base to trimming and J lost 2 bases, with 6 bases between them. The CDR3 loop reads CASSLGGPGNTIYF. The CDR3 region has the DNA TGTGCCAGCAGCTTAGGGGGGCCTGGAAACACCATATATTTT.

This clonotype was observed many times. This rearrangement joins TRBV12-3 or TRBV12-4 to TRBJ2-3, with TRBD2 matching over 12 bases. The length of the CDR3 is 16 residues. V gave up 4 bases and J gave up 5 bases; unmatched junction bases: 7. CDR3 in DNA: TGTGCCAGCAGTTACCTAGCGGGGGGGCTGGGAGATACGCAGTATTTT. Amino acids: CASSYLAGGLGDTQYF.

Many counts were recorded for this clonotype. The chain combines TRBV5-6 with TRBJ2-3; D is ambiguous. V lost 2 bases, J lost 4 bases, and 11 bases lay in between. The CDR3 is made up of 14 amino acids. Germline CDR1 reads SGHDT; CDR2 reads YYEEEE. The CDR3 sequence is CASSFIDNPDTQYF. The CDR3 DNA reads TGTGCCAGCAGCTTCATAGACAATCCAGATACGCAGTATTTT. Full variable domain (rest looked up from reference TRBV5-6 and TRBJ2-3): DAGVTQSPTHLIKTRGQQVTLRCSPKSGHDTVSWYQQALGQGPQFIFQYYEEEERQRGNFPDRFSGHQFPNYSSELNVNALLLGDSALYLCASSFIDNPDTQYFGPGTRLTVL.